The present T cell receptor (beta chain) was sequenced within a study of beta chain features in type 1 diabetes. Study-wide findings and caveats: A potential PCR bias toward shorter templates would be equal in patient and control samples. High-TCR-expressing cells could be over-represented by cDNA sequencing.

Of the isolated RNA, all was reverse transcribed, and so the sequenced material was expressed TCRB transcripts. Clones were read by immunoSEQ multiplex PCR, and TCRdb kept only the in-frame ones, dropping some. The sample carries a few hundred thousand clones, about 16% recorded once. CD4+ naive, central memory, regulatory and stem cell-like memory cells were sorted via CD45RO/CCR7/CD25/CD127/CD95/CD27. The ends were cut back, 7 bases at V and 5 bases at J, with 18 bases in the middle. This CDR3 is built from 14 residues. Germline V CDR1 and CDR2: SGHRS, YFSETQ. Points on this clone: The antigen is unknown.

This TCR derives from a woman between 18 and 29 years old in good health. This chain links TRBV5-1 with TRBJ2-5; D perhaps matches TRBD2 (5 bases). Sequencing used naive CD4+ T cells from blood. CDR3 in amino acids: CASHPGFGEETQYF. CDR3 in DNA: TGCGCCAGCCACCCTGGGTTTGGGGAGGAGACCCAGTACTTC.